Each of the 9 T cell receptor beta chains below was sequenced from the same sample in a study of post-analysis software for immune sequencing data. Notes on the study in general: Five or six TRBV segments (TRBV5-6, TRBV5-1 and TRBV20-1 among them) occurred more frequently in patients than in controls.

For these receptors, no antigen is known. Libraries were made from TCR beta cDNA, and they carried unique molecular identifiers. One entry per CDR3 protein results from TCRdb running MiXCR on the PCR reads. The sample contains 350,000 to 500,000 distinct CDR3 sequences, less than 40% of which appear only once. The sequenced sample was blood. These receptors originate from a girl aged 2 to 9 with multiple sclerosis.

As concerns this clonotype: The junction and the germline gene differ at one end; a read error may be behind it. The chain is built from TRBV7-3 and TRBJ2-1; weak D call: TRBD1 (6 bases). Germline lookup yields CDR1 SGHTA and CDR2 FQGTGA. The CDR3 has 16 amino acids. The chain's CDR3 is CASSLTGLPVYNEQFF. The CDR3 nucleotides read TGCGCCAGCAGCTTAACAGGGCTCCCGGTCTACAATGAGCAGTTCTTC.

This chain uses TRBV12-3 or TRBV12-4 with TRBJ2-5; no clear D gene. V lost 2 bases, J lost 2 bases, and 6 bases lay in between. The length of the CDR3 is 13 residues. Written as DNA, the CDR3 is TGTGCCAGCAGTTTAAACCCTCAAGAGACCCAGTACTTC. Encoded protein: CASSLNPQETQYF.

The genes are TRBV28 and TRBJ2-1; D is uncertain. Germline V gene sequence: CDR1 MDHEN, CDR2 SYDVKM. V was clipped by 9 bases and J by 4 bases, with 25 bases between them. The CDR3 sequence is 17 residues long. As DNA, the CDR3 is TGTGCCAGTCGAGAAGCCCACACAAAAAAAACTTACAATGAGCAGTTCTTC. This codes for CASREAHTKKTYNEQFF.

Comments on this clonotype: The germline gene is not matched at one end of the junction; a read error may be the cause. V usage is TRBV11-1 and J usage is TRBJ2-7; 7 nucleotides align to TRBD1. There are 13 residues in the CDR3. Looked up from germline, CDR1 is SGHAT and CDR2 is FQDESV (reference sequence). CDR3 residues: CASSSDRVYERYF. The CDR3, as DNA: TGTGCCAGCAGCTCCGACAGGGTCTACGAGCGGTACTTC.

The CDR3, as DNA: TGTGCCAGCAGCTTATCAGTGCGGGATGAGCAGTACTTC. As protein: CASSLSVRDEQYF. V usage is TRBV7-9 and J usage is TRBJ2-7, with D tentatively TRBD2 (6 bases). CDR3 length: 13 amino acids. V was pared by 2 bases and J by 7 bases, with 12 bases between. Per germline, CDR1 SEHNR and CDR2 FQNEAQ (reference sequence).

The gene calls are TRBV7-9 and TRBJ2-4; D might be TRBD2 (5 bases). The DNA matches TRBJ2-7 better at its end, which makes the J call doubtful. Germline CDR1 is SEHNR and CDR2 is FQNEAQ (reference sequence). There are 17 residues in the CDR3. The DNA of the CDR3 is TGTGCCAGCAGCCAGAACAAACCATCTAGCTACGCCTACGAGCAGTACTTC. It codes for CASSQNKPSSYAYEQYF.

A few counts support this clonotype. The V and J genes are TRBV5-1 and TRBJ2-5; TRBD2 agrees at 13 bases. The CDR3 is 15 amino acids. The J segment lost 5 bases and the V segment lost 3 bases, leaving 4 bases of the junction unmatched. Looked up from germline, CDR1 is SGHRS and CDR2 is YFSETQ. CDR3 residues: CASSWTSGSYETQYF. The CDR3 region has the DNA TGCGCCAGCAGCTGGACTAGCGGGAGCTATGAGACCCAGTACTTC.

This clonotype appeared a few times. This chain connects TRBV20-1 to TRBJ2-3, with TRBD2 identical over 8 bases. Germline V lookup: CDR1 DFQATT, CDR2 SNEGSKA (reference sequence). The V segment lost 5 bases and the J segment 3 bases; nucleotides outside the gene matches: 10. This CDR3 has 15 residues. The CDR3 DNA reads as TGCAGTGCTCCAAGAGCGGGAGTCAAGACAGATACGCAGTATTTT. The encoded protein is CSAPRAGVKTDTQYF.

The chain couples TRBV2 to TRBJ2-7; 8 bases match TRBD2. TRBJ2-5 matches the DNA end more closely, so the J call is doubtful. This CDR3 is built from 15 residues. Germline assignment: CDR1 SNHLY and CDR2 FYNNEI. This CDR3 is CASGPGTSQVKTQYF. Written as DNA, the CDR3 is TGTGCCAGCGGGCCCGGGACTAGTCAGGTGAAGACCCAGTACTTC.